The 6 T cell receptor beta chains below all came from one sample that was sequenced in a study of blood T cell repertoires in COVID-19. Some clones are missing from TCRdb's copy, which holds only in-frame ones; the method was immunoSEQ multiplex PCR. The sample includes some 250,000 clones, around 86% of them seen just once. The material sequenced was peripheral blood. The source of these receptors is a man aged 25-45 years who had recovered from COVID-19.

The chain's CDR3 is CASNNPGQGGEAFF. For the CDR3, the DNA is TGTGCCAGTAATAACCCTGGACAGGGTGGTGAAGCTTTCTTT. The V gene is TRBV19, the J gene TRBJ1-1, with TRBD1 matching over 8 bases. CDR1 is LNHDA and CDR2 is SQIVND in the germline V gene (reference sequence). The CDR3 contains 14 residues. With V trimmed by 7 bases and J by 7 bases, 11 bases remained unmatched.

The chain employs TRBV7-3 and TRBJ2-3; 7 bases match TRBD2. CDR1 is SGHTA, CDR2 FQGTGA, per germline. J lost 2 bases, V lost 5 bases, and 4 bases had no gene match. There are 14 residues in the CDR3. The CDR3 region is CASSSGELTDTQYF. As DNA, the CDR3 is TGTGCCAGCAGCAGCGGGGAGCTCACAGATACGCAGTATTTT.

This chain uses TRBV7-8 with TRBJ2-1, with 8 bases that match TRBD2. Germline V CDR1 and CDR2: SGHVS, FQNEAQ. With 3 bases clipped from V and 6 bases from J, the junction kept 1 base outside the gene matches. The CDR3 sequence is 13 residues long. The CDR3 here is CASSLGLVNEQFF. CDR3 coding DNA: TGTGCCAGCAGCTTGGGACTAGTCAATGAGCAGTTCTTC.

The chain employs TRBV12-3 or TRBV12-4 and TRBJ2-7; 8 bases are a match to TRBD1. The CDR3 sequence is 13 residues long. The ends lost 4 bases at V and 6 bases at J; junction bases unmatched: 5. CDR3 bases: TGTGCCAGCAGTTCCAGACAGGGGCGCGAGCAGTACGTC. Residues: CASSSRQGREQYV.

A single count supports this clone. The rearrangement uses TRBV11-2 and TRBJ1-1; tentatively, D is TRBD1 (6 bases). Trimming cost V 1 base and J 0 bases, with 12 bases left between them. The germline V gene has CDR1 SGHAT and CDR2 FQNNGV. CDR3 length: 16 residues. This CDR3 reads CASSLGPGEMNTEAFF. CDR3 nucleotides: TGTGCCAGCAGCTTAGGTCCAGGGGAAATGAACACTGAAGCTTTCTTT.

The genes are TRBV6-5 and TRBJ2-7; D is uncertain. The V end was cut by 6 bases, the J end by 4 bases, with 4 bases between. This CDR3 is 10 amino acids long. From germline, CDR1 is MNHEY and CDR2 SVGAGI. The CDR3 DNA follows: TGTGCCAGCAGCCCGTACGAGCAGTACGTC. Protein: CASSPYEQYV.